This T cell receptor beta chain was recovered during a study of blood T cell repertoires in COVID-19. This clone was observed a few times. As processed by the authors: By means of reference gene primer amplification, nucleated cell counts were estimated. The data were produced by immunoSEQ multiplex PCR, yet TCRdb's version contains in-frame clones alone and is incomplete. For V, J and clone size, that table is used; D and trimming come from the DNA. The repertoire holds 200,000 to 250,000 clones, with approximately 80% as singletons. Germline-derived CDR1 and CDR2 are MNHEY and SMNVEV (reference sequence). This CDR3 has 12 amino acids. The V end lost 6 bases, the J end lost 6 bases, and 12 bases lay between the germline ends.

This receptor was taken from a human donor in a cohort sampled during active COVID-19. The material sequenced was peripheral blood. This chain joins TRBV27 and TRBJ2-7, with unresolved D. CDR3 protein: CASRSQKSEQYF. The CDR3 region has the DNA TGTGCCAGCAGGTCCCAAAAATCCGAGCAGTACTTC.